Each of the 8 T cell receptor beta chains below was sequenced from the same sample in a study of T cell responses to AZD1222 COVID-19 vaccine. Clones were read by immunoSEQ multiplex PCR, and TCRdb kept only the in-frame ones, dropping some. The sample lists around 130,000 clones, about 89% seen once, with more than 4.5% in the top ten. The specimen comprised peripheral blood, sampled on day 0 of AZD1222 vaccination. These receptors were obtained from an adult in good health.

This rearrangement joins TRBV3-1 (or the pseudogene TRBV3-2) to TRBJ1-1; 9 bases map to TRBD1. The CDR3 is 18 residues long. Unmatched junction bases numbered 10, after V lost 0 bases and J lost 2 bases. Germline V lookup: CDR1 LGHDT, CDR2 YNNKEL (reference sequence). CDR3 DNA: TGTGCCAGCAGCCAAGAGTGGACAGGGGCAACCCAAAACACTGAAGCTTTCTTT. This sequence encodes CASSQEWTGATQNTEAFF.

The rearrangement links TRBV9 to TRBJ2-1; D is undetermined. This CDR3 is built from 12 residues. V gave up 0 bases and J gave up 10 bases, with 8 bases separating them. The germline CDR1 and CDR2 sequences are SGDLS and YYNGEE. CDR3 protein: CASSVGVKEQFF. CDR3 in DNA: TGTGCCAGCAGCGTAGGGGTCAAGGAGCAGTTCTTC. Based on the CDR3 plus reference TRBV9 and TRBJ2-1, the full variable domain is DSGVTQTPKHLITATGQRVTLRCSPRSGDLSVYWYQQSLDQGLQFLIQYYNGEERAKGNILERFSAQQFPDLHSELNLSSLELGDSALYFCASSVGVKEQFFGPGTRLTVL.

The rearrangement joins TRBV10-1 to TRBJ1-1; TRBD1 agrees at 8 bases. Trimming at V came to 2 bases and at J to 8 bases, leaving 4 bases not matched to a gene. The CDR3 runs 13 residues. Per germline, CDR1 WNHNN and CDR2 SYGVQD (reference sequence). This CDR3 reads CASSEGTGQEAFF. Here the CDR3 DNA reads TGCGCCAGCAGTGAGGGGACAGGACAAGAAGCTTTCTTT.

The CDR3 sequence is CASSLGREAYGYTF. CDR3 DNA: TGTGCCAGCAGTTTAGGGCGGGAAGCCTATGGCTACACCTTC. V and J are TRBV28 and TRBJ1-2; D gene unclear. Germline values: CDR1 MDHEN, CDR2 SYDVKM. The CDR3 length is 14 residues. V lost 2 bases to trimming and J lost 4 bases, with 11 bases between them.

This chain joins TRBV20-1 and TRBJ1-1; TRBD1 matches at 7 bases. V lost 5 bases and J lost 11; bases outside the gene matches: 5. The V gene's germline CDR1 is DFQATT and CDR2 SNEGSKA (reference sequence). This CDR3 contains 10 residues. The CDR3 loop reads CSAVDRAAFF. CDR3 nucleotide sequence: TGCAGTGCTGTCGACAGGGCGGCTTTCTTT.

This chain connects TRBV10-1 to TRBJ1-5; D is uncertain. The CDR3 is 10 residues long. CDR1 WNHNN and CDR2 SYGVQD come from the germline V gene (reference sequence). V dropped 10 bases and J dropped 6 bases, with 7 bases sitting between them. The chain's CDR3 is CATPVQPQHF. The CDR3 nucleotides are TGCGCCACCCCCGTTCAGCCCCAGCATTTT.

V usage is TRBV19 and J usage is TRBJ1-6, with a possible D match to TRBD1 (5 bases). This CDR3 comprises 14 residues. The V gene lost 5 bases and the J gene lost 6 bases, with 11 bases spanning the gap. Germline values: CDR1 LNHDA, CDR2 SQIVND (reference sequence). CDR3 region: CASSPGTSNSPLHF. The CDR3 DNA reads TGTGCCAGTAGTCCAGGGACGAGTAATTCACCCCTCCACTTT.

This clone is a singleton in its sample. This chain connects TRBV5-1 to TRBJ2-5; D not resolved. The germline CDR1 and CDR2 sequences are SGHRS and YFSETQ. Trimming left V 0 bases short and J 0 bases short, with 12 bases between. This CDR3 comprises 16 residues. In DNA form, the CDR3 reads TGCGCCAGCAGCTTGGGGTACAGAAGCAACCAAGAGACCCAGTACTTC. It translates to CASSLGYRSNQETQYF.